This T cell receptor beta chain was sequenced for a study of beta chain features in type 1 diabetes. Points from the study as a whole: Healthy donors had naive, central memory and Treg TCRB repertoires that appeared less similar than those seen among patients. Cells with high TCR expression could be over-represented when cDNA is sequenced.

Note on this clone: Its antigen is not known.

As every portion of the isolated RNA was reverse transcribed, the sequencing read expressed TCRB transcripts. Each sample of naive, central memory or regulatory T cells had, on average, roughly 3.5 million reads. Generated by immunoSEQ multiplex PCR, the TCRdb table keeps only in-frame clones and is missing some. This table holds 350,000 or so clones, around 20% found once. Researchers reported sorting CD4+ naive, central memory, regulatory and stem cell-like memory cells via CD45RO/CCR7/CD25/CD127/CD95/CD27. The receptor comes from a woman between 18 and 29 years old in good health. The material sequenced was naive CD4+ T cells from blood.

The CDR3 loop is CASSYRSSTDTQYF. The CDR3 nucleotides are TGTGCCAGCAGTTACAGGTCTAGCACAGATACGCAGTATTTT. The chain combines TRBV2 with TRBJ2-3, with D possibly TRBD1 on 5 matching bases. The CDR3 extends over 14 amino acids. The V and J ends lost 5 bases and 0 bases respectively, with 9 bases between them. In germline, CDR1 is SNHLY, CDR2 FYNNEI.